This TCR beta chain was identified in a study of T cells in Graves' hyperthyroidism and ophthalmopathy. Overall study results and limits: In blood, most of the thyroid clonotypes expanded above 0.001 were also present.

Graves' hyperthyroidism was deemed stable absent ophthalmopathy progression within 18 months. For the diagnoses, clinical symptoms, serum thyroxine and TRAb, thyroid ultrasound and orbital computed tomography were used. CDR3 length: 14 residues. J gave up 6 bases and V 7 bases, and 10 bases lay outside the gene matches. Germline CDR1 and CDR2: LNHDA and SQIVND (reference sequence). There were TCR beta CDR3 regions amplified from RNA transcripts. Using the HTBI primer set, a first-round RT-PCR was run on the TCR CDR3. One entry per CDR3 protein results from TCRdb running MiXCR on the multiplex PCR reads. The data hold around 580,000 distinct CDR3 sequences, with over 15% observed a single time. Comment on this clonotype: The antigen remains undetermined.

This chain uses TRBV19 with TRBJ2-7, with 9 bases matching TRBD2. The sequenced sample consisted of blood. This TCR was sampled from a woman in her late teens or twenties with Graves' hyperthyroidism. CDR3 protein: CASTHGLAGAEQYF. As DNA, the CDR3 is TGTGCCAGTACCCACGGGTTAGCGGGGGCCGAGCAGTACTTC.